The T cell receptor (beta chain) under discussion was sequenced for a study of blood T cells in healthy people across ages. Study conclusions and caveats: Calculation of diversity from one million T cells yielded estimates considered to be underestimates.

With respect to this clonotype: The antigen is not known.

V gave up 5 bases and J gave up 8 bases, with 16 bases separating them. CDR1 is MNHEY, CDR2 SMNVEV, per germline (reference sequence). The CDR3 extends over 13 amino acids. With a J-beta primer mix and a sample-barcoded 5' primer, a second PCR ran roughly 7 to 11 cycles. Each cDNA molecule, via a template-switch adaptor with 12 random nucleotides, was tagged. At least 3 million CDR3-containing paired-end reads were obtained per sample. TCRdb re-called the 5' RACE reads through MiXCR, storing one row per CDR3 protein. The table lists roughly 800,000 distinct CDR3 sequences, about 55% of them singletons, with 40% to 50% in the top ten.

The TCR was taken from a man older than 75 in good health. This chain links TRBV27 with TRBJ2-7; TRBD1 is a possible D gene (5 bases). Sequencing was performed on blood. The CDR3 protein is CASSDRGVHKQYF. CDR3 nucleotides: TGTGCCAGCAGTGACAGAGGTGTCCACAAGCAGTACTTC.